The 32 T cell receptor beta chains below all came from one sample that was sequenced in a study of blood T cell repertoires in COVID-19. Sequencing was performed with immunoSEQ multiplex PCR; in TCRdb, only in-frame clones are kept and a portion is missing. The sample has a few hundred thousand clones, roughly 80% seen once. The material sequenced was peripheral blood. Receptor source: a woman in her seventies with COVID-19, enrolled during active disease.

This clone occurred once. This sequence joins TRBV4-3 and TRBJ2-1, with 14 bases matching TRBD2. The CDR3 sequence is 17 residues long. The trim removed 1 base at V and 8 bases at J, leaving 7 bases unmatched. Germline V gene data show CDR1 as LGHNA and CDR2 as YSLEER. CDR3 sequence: CASSQAGTSGSRDEQFF. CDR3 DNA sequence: TGCGCCAGCAGCCAAGCCGGGACTAGCGGGAGTAGGGATGAGCAGTTCTTC.

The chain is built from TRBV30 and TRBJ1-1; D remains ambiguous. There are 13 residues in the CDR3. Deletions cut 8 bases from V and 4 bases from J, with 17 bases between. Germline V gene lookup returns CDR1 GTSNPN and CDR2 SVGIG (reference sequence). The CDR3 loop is CAGGRQDGTEAFF. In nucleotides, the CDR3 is TGTGCCGGAGGCAGGCAGGACGGCACTGAAGCTTTCTTT.

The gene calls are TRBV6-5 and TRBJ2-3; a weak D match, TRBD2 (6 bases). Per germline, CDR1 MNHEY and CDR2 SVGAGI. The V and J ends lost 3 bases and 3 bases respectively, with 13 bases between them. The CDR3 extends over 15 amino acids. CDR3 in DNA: TGTGCCAGCAGTTATCGGGACTCACTAACAGATACGCAGTATTTT. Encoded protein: CASSYRDSLTDTQYF.

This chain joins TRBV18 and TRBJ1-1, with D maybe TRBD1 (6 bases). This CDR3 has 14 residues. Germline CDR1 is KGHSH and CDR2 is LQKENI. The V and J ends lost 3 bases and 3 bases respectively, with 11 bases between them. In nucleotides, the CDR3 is TGTGCCAGCTCACCTAAACAGGGAGACACTGAAGCTTTCTTT. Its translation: CASSPKQGDTEAFF.

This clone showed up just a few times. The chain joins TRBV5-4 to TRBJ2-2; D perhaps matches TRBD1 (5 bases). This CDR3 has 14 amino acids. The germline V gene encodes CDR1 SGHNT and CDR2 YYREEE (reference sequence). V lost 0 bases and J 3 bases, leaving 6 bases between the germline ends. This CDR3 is CASSLGQYTGELFF. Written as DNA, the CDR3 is TGTGCCAGCAGCTTGGGACAGTACACCGGGGAGCTGTTTTTT.

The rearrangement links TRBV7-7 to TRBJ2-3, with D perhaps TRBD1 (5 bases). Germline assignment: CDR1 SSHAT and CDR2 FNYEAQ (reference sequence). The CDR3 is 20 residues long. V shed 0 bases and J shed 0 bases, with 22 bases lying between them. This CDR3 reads CASSLAQGRPPRGSTDTQYF. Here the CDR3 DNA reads TGTGCCAGCAGCTTAGCGCAAGGAAGACCTCCTAGGGGTAGCACAGATACGCAGTATTTT.

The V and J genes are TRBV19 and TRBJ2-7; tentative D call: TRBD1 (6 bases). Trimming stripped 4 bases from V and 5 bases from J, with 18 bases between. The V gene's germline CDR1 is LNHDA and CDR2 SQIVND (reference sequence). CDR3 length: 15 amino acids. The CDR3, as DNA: TGTGCCAGTAGTAGAGAACAGGGAACCGCCCACGAGCAGTACTTC. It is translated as CASSREQGTAHEQYF. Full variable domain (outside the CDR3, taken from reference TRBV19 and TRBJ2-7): DGGITQSPKYLFRKEGQNVTLSCEQNLNHDAMYWYRQDPGQGLRLIYYSQIVNDFQKGDIAEGYSVSREKKESFPLTVTSAQKNPTAFYLCASSREQGTAHEQYFGPGTRLTVT.

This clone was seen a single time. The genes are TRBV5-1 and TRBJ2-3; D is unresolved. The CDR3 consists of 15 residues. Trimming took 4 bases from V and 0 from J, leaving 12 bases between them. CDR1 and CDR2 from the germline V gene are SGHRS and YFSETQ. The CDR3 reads CASSQQTSSTDTQYF. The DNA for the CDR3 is TGCGCCAGCAGCCAACAGACATCTAGCACAGATACGCAGTATTTT.

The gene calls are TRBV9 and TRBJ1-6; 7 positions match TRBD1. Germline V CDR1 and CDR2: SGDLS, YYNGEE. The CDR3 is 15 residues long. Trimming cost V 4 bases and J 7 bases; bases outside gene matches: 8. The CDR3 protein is CASSTQQGWNSPLHF. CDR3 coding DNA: TGTGCCAGCAGCACCCAACAGGGGTGGAATTCACCCCTCCACTTT.

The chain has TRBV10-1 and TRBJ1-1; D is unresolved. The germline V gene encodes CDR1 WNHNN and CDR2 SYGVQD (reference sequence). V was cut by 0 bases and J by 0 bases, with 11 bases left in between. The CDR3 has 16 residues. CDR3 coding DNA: TGCGCCAGCAGTGAGTCTCGGGGTGTCATGAACACTGAAGCTTTCTTT. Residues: CASSESRGVMNTEAFF.

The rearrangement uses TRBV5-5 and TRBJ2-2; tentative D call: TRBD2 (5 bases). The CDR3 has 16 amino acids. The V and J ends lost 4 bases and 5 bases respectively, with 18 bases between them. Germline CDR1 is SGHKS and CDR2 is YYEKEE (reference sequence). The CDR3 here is CASSPQSGLVTGELFF. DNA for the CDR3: TGTGCCAGCAGCCCACAATCGGGGTTGGTGACCGGGGAGCTGTTTTTT.

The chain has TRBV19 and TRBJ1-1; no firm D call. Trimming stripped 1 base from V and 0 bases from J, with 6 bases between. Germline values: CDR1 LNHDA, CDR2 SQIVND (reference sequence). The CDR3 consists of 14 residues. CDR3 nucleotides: TGTGCCAGTAGTATAGGGCACCTGAACACTGAAGCTTTCTTT. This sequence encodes CASSIGHLNTEAFF. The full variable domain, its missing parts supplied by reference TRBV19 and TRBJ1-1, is DGGITQSPKYLFRKEGQNVTLSCEQNLNHDAMYWYRQDPGQGLRLIYYSQIVNDFQKGDIAEGYSVSREKKESFPLTVTSAQKNPTAFYLCASSIGHLNTEAFFGQGTRLTVV.

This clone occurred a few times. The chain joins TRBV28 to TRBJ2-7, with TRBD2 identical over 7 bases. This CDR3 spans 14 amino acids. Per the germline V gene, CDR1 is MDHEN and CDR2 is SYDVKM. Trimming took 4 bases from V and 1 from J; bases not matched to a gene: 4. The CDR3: CASSSGTMSYEQYF. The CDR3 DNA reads TGTGCCAGCAGTTCCGGGACTATGTCCTACGAGCAGTACTTC. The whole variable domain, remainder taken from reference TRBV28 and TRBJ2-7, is DVKVTQSSRYLVKRTGEKVFLECVQDMDHENMFWYRQDPGLGLRLIYFSYDVKMKEKGDIPEGYSVSREKKERFSLILESASTNQTSMYLCASSSGTMSYEQYFGPGTRLTVT.

This CDR3 reads CASSIQGATDTQYF. The CDR3 nucleotides read TGTGCCAGCAGCATACAGGGGGCGACAGATACGCAGTATTTT. The chain combines TRBV7-3 with TRBJ2-3, with TRBD1 matching over 9 bases. CDR3 size: 14 residues. Germline-derived CDR1 and CDR2 are SGHTA and FQGTGA. V shed 5 bases and J 3 bases; nucleotides not matched to a gene: 3.

CDR3 region: CASSPQAAARDTEAFF. Written as DNA, the CDR3 is TGTGCCAGCTCACCACAGGCAGCCGCGAGGGACACTGAAGCTTTCTTT. The V gene is TRBV18, the J gene TRBJ1-1; D ambiguous. Germline lookup yields CDR1 KGHSH and CDR2 LQKENI. V was shortened by 1 base and J by 3 bases, with 15 bases between the two germline ends. This CDR3 is built from 16 residues.

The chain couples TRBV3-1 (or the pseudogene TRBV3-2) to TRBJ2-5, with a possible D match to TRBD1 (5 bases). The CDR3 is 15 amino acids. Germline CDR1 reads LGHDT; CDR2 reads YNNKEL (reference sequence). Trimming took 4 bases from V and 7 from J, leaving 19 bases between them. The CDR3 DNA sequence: TGTGCCAGCAGCCGCGACCCTACAGGCCGGTGGACCCAGTACTTC. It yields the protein CASSRDPTGRWTQYF.

CDR3 region: CASSAQDRSTDTQYF. The CDR3 DNA sequence: TGCGCCAGCAGCGCGCAGGACAGGAGCACAGATACGCAGTATTTT. The chain has TRBV5-1 and TRBJ2-3; 7 bases fit TRBD1. The CDR3 totals 15 residues. Germline CDR1 and CDR2: SGHRS and YFSETQ. Trimming at V came to 4 bases and at J to 0 bases, leaving 5 bases not matched to a gene.

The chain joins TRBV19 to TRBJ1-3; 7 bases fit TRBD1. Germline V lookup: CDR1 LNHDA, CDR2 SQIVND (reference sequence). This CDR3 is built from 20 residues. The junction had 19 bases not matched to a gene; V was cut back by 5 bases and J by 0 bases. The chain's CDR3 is CASSPISGTVPYLSGNTIYF. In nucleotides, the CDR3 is TGTGCCAGTAGTCCAATTTCCGGGACAGTTCCTTACCTCTCTGGAAACACCATATATTTT. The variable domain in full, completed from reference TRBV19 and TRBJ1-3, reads DGGITQSPKYLFRKEGQNVTLSCEQNLNHDAMYWYRQDPGQGLRLIYYSQIVNDFQKGDIAEGYSVSREKKESFPLTVTSAQKNPTAFYLCASSPISGTVPYLSGNTIYFGEGSWLTVV.

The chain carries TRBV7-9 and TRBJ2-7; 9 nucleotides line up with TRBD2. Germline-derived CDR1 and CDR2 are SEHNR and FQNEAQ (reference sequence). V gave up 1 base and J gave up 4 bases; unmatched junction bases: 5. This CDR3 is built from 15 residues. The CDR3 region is CASSLVVAGDYEQYF. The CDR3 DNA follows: TGTGCCAGCAGCTTAGTAGTAGCGGGAGATTACGAGCAGTACTTC.

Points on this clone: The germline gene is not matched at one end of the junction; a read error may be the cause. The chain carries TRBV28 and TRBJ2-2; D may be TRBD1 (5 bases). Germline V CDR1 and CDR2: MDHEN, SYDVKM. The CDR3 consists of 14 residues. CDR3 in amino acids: CASSSGSNTGELFF. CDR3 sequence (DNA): TGTGCCAGCAGTTCAGGGTCGAATACCGGGGAGCTGTTTTTT.

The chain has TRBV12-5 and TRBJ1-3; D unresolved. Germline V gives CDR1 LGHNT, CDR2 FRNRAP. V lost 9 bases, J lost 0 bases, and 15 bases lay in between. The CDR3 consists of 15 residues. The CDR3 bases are TGTGCTAGACGAAGGAGAGGAAACTCTGGAAACACCATATATTTT. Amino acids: CARRRRGNSGNTIYF.

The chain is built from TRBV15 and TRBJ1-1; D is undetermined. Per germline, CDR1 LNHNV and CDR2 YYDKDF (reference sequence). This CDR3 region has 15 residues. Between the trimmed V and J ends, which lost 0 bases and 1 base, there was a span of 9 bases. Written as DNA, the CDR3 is TGTGCCACCAGCAGAGAAAACCTCAGGAACACTGAAGCTTTCTTT. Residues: CATSRENLRNTEAFF.

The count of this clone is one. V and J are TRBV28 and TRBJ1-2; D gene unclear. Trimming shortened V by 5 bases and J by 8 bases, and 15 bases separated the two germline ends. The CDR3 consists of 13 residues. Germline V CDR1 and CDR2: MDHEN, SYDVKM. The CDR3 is CASSPGGSRGYTF. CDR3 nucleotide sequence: TGTGCCAGCAGTCCTGGCGGCTCTCGGGGCTACACCTTC.

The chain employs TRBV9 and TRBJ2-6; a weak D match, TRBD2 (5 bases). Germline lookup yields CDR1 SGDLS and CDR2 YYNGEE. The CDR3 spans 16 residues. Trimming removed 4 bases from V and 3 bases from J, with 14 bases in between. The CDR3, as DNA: TGTGCCAGCAGCCCCTCATGGAGCGGTGGGGCCAACGTCCTGACTTTC. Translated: CASSPSWSGGANVLTF. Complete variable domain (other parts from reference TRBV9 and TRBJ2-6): DSGVTQTPKHLITATGQRVTLRCSPRSGDLSVYWYQQSLDQGLQFLIQYYNGEERAKGNILERFSAQQFPDLHSELNLSSLELGDSALYFCASSPSWSGGANVLTFGAGSRLTVL.

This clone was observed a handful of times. CDR3 region: CASSSQGAGTEAFF. The CDR3 nucleotides are TGTGCCAGCAGCTCACAGGGGGCGGGTACTGAAGCTTTCTTT. The genes are TRBV27 and TRBJ1-1, with 9 bases identical to TRBD1. The CDR3 has 14 amino acids. Germline CDR1 and CDR2: MNHEY and SMNVEV (reference sequence). V lost 6 bases to trimming and J lost 5 bases; unmatched junction nucleotides: 7.

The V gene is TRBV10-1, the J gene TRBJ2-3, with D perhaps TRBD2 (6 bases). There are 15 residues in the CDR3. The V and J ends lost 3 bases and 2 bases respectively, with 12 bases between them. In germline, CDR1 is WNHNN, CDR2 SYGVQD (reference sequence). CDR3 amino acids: CASSDTGSYTDTQYF. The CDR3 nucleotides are TGCGCCAGCAGTGATACCGGGAGCTACACAGATACGCAGTATTTT.

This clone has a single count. The CDR3 sequence: CASGPGQGGNTEAFF. The CDR3 region has the DNA TGTGCTAGTGGCCCCGGACAGGGAGGGAACACTGAAGCTTTCTTT. V and J are TRBV12-5 and TRBJ1-1, with TRBD1 identical over 8 bases. Germline CDR1 is LGHNT and CDR2 is FRNRAP. Losses at the gene ends were 6 bases for V and 1 base for J; bases not matched to a gene: 7. This CDR3 is 15 amino acids long.

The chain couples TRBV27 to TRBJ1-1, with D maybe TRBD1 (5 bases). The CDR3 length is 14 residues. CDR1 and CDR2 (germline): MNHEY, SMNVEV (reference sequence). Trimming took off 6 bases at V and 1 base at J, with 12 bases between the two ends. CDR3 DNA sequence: TGTGCCAGCAGGACACAGGTCTCGAACACTGAAGCTTTCTTT. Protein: CASRTQVSNTEAFF.

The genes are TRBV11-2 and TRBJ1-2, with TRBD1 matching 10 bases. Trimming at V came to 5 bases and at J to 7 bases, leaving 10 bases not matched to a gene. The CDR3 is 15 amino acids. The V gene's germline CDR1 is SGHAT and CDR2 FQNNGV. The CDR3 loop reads CASSPPGQGISGYTF. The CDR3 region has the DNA TGTGCCAGCAGCCCTCCGGGACAGGGGATAAGTGGCTACACCTTC.

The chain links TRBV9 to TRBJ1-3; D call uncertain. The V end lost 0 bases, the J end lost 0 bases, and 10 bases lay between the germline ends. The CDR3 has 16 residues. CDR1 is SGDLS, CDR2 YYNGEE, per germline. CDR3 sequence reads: CASSVDEARSGNTIYF. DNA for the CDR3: TGTGCCAGCAGCGTAGATGAGGCCCGCTCTGGAAACACCATATATTTT.

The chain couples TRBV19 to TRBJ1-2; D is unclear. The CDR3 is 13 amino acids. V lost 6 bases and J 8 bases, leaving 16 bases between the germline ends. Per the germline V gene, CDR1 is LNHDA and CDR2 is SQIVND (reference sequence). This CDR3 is CASSPTRGIGYTF. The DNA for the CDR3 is TGTGCCAGTAGCCCAACTCGGGGAATCGGCTACACCTTC.

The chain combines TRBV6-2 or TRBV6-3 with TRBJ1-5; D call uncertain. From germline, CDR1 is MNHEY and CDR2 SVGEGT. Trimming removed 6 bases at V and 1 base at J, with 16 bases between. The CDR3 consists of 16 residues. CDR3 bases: TGTGCCAGCAGCCGCGGATCTCCCAGAAGCAATCAGCCCCAGCATTTT. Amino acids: CASSRGSPRSNQPQHF.